This T cell receptor (beta chain) was captured by sequencing in a study of T-cell reconstitution after alpha-beta-depleted transplantation in children. Unique molecular identifiers featured in how the TCRbeta library was prepared. TCRdb redid the calling of the PCR reads with MiXCR, one entry per CDR3 protein. The top ten clones hold roughly 5.5% of a sample with approximately 400,000 distinct CDR3 sequences, under 13% of them seen once. The ends were cut back, 5 bases at V and 2 bases at J, with 15 bases in the middle. CDR1 is SEHNR and CDR2 is FQNEAQ in the germline V gene (reference sequence). The CDR3 runs 15 residues.

The sequenced sample was PBMCs from the stem cell graft donor, obtained from the stem cell graft. The chain uses TRBV7-9 and TRBJ2-5; perhaps TRBD1 as D (6 bases). The clonotype originates from a human donor who donated a stem cell graft to a child with acute myeloid leukemia. The CDR3 protein is CASSQGQSLQETQYF. CDR3 DNA: TGTGCCAGCAGCCAAGGACAGTCCTTGCAAGAGACCCAGTACTTC.